This entry lists 26 T cell receptor beta chains sequenced from one sample in a study of T cell responses to AZD1222 COVID-19 vaccine. Produced via immunoSEQ multiplex PCR; TCRdb's table is partial and in-frame only. The sample lists about 120,000 clones, about 90% occurring once. Sequenced here: peripheral blood, sampled on day 0 of AZD1222 vaccination. These TCRs come from an adult in good health.

V usage is TRBV19 and J usage is TRBJ1-6, with D unresolved. The V end lost 3 bases, the J end lost 10 bases, and 10 bases lay between the germline ends. The CDR3 is made up of 13 amino acids. Germline CDR1 is LNHDA and CDR2 is SQIVND (reference sequence). In DNA, the CDR3 is TGTGCCAGTAGTATCGTCCTCTCGTCACCCCTCCACTTT. Translation gives CASSIVLSSPLHF.

The gene calls are TRBV19 and TRBJ2-4; D is possibly TRBD1 or TRBD2 (6 bases each). With 5 bases removed from V and 1 base from J, the gap between germline ends came to 21 bases. Germline values: CDR1 LNHDA, CDR2 SQIVND (reference sequence). This CDR3 has 18 residues. The CDR3 DNA follows: TGTGCCAGTAGTTTTAACTCCCGAAGGGGGGTTGCCAAAAACATTCAGTACTTC. This translates into CASSFNSRRGVAKNIQYF.

This chain connects TRBV5-6 to TRBJ1-1; 9 nucleotides align to TRBD1. CDR1 and CDR2 (germline): SGHDT, YYEEEE. The length of the CDR3 is 14 residues. V lost 5 bases, J lost 1 base, and 3 bases stayed unmatched. The DNA of the CDR3 is TGTGCCAGCAGTTGGGGACAGGGGAACACTGAAGCTTTCTTT. It codes for CASSWGQGNTEAFF. Based on the CDR3 plus reference TRBV5-6 and TRBJ1-1, the full variable domain is DAGVTQSPTHLIKTRGQQVTLRCSPKSGHDTVSWYQQALGQGPQFIFQYYEEEERQRGNFPDRFSGHQFPNYSSELNVNALLLGDSALYLCASSWGQGNTEAFFGQGTRLTVV.

A single count supports this clone. The chain links TRBV19 to TRBJ2-4, with 7 bases matching TRBD2. Trimming took 3 bases from V and 12 from J; bases not matched to a gene: 8. The CDR3 totals 13 residues. The germline V gene encodes CDR1 LNHDA and CDR2 SQIVND (reference sequence). In DNA form, the CDR3 reads TGTGCCAGTAGTATCAGGCTAGCGGACACTCAGTACTTC. Translated: CASSIRLADTQYF.

The gene calls are TRBV7-2 and TRBJ1-6; D is unresolved. Per germline, CDR1 SGHTA and CDR2 FQGNSA. V lost 1 base and J lost 2, with 9 bases in between. This CDR3 comprises 16 residues. In DNA form, the CDR3 reads TGTGCCAGCAGCTTAGAGGTTTCCGCCTATAATTCACCCCTCCACTTT. Translated, it gives CASSLEVSAYNSPLHF.

The genes are TRBV27 and TRBJ1-1; no definite D call. V was cut by 8 bases and J by 8 bases, with 12 bases left in between. CDR3 length equals 11 residues. Germline lookup yields CDR1 MNHEY and CDR2 SMNVEV (reference sequence). The CDR3 loop reads CASSAGREAFF. CDR3 nucleotides: TGTGCCAGCTCGGCGGGCAGAGAAGCTTTCTTT.

CDR3 residues: CASSLGGSSYNEQFF. CDR3 in DNA: TGTGCCAGCAGCTTGGGGGGTAGCTCCTACAATGAGCAGTTCTTC. This sequence joins TRBV5-6 and TRBJ2-1, with unresolved D. V lost 0 bases and J lost 0, with 7 bases in between. The CDR3 is made up of 15 amino acids. CDR1 SGHDT and CDR2 YYEEEE come from the germline V gene.

The chain recombines TRBV2 with TRBJ1-1; D is undetermined. Trimming stripped 6 bases from V and 4 bases from J, with 3 bases between. The length of the CDR3 is 10 residues. Germline CDR1 is SNHLY and CDR2 is FYNNEI. CDR3 DNA sequence: TGTGCCAGCAGAAGCACTGAAGCTTTCTTT. This sequence encodes CASRSTEAFF.

The chain couples TRBV29-1 to TRBJ1-1; a weak D match, TRBD1 (5 bases). CDR1 is SQVTM and CDR2 is ANQGSEA in the germline V gene. Trimming stripped 4 bases from V and 7 bases from J, with 10 bases between. The CDR3 has 11 amino acids. For the CDR3, the DNA is TGCAGCGTTGGGGGCGGTAATGAAGCTTTCTTT. Amino acid sequence: CSVGGGNEAFF.

The CDR3 bases are TGTGCCAGCACCTTCGGAGGGACAGGGGAAGGCTACACCTTC. Translating gives CASTFGGTGEGYTF. The V gene is TRBV2, the J gene TRBJ1-2; 10 nucleotides agree with TRBD1. This CDR3 contains 14 residues. Germline loops: CDR1 SNHLY, CDR2 FYNNEI. V shed 7 bases, J shed 8 bases, and the junction held 10 bases outside the gene matches.

V is TRBV4-1 and J is TRBJ1-2; 9 bases are a match to TRBD1. The V gene end was trimmed by 4 bases and the J gene end by 4 bases; junction bases not matched to a gene: 10. CDR1 is MGHRA and CDR2 is YSYEKL in the germline V gene. This CDR3 comprises 16 residues. The CDR3 sequence is CASSPPFGQGSYGYTF. As DNA, the CDR3 is TGCGCCAGCAGCCCTCCCTTCGGACAGGGGTCCTATGGCTACACCTTC.

The chain joins TRBV7-2 to TRBJ2-2, with D perhaps TRBD1 (7 bases). Germline V gives CDR1 SGHTA, CDR2 FQGNSA. Deletions cut 4 bases from V and 7 bases from J, with 13 bases between. This CDR3 is 14 amino acids long. In DNA, the CDR3 is TGTGCCAGCAGCTGGACCCAGGGGGGCGGGGAGCTGTTTTTT. This sequence encodes CASSWTQGGGELFF.

The rearrangement links TRBV7-9 to TRBJ1-6; 8 nucleotides agree with TRBD1. The CDR3 totals 16 residues. Germline V lookup: CDR1 SEHNR, CDR2 FQNEAQ (reference sequence). The junction had 7 bases not matched to a gene; V was cut back by 4 bases and J by 5 bases. The CDR3 spells CASSSRGQGDNSPLHF. In nucleotides, the CDR3 is TGTGCCAGCAGCTCGAGAGGACAGGGCGATAATTCACCCCTCCACTTT.

This chain uses TRBV6-2 or TRBV6-3 with TRBJ2-5; 9 positions agree with TRBD1. Germline CDR1 is MNHEY and CDR2 is SVGEGT. The V segment lost 3 bases and the J segment 4 bases; nucleotides outside the gene matches: 9. The CDR3 runs to 16 residues. The DNA for the CDR3 is TGTGCCAGCAGTTATGCACAGGGGGCGTCTGGAGAGACCCAGTACTTC. Its protein product is CASSYAQGASGETQYF.

The J gene is TRBJ2-7, the V gene TRBV19, with 9 bases fitting TRBD1. This CDR3 comprises 14 residues. Germline CDR1 and CDR2: LNHDA and SQIVND (reference sequence). V was clipped by 4 bases and J by 3 bases; unmatched bases: 4. CDR3 protein: CASSNGQGRYEQYF. The DNA for the CDR3 is TGTGCCAGTAGTAACGGACAGGGGCGCTACGAGCAGTACTTC. Full variable domain (missing parts from reference TRBV19 and TRBJ2-7): DGGITQSPKYLFRKEGQNVTLSCEQNLNHDAMYWYRQDPGQGLRLIYYSQIVNDFQKGDIAEGYSVSREKKESFPLTVTSAQKNPTAFYLCASSNGQGRYEQYFGPGTRLTVT.

V and J are TRBV12-3 or TRBV12-4 and TRBJ1-1; 8 bases are shared with TRBD1. J was trimmed by 7 bases and V by 6 bases; bases with no gene match: 4. The CDR3 length is 12 residues. The CDR3 spells CASSPGQGEAFF. Written as DNA, the CDR3 is TGTGCCAGCAGCCCCGGACAGGGTGAAGCTTTCTTT.

J is TRBJ1-5 and V is TRBV29-1, with D unresolved. This CDR3 has 14 amino acids. Germline loops: CDR1 SQVTM, CDR2 ANQGSEA. Trimming shortened V by 4 bases and J by 0 bases, and 10 bases separated the two germline ends. In DNA, the CDR3 is TGCAGCGTTGCGGCAGATAATAGCAATCAGCCCCAGCATTTT. Encoded protein: CSVAADNSNQPQHF.

This sequence joins TRBV7-8 and TRBJ2-1, with D maybe TRBD2 (5 bases). The CDR3 is 15 residues long. Deletions cut 6 bases from V and 5 bases from J, with 17 bases between. Germline V lookup: CDR1 SGHVS, CDR2 FQNEAQ. This chain's CDR3 is CASSTNSAIHNEQFF. For the CDR3, the DNA is TGTGCCAGCAGTACCAATAGCGCTATTCACAATGAGCAGTTCTTC. The whole variable domain, filled in from reference TRBV7-8 and TRBJ2-1, reads GAGVSQSPRYKVAKRGQDVALRCDPISGHVSLFWYQQALGQGPEFLTYFQNEAQLDKSGLPSDRFFAERPEGSVSTLKIQRTQQEDSAVYLCASSTNSAIHNEQFFGPGTRLTVL.

The chain links TRBV6-6 to TRBJ2-2, with D uncertain. The CDR3 consists of 14 residues. Trimming took off 6 bases at V and 7 bases at J, with 15 bases between the two ends. Looked up from germline, CDR1 is MNHNY and CDR2 is SVGAGI (reference sequence). CDR3 region: CASRTERSSGELFF. The DNA of the CDR3 is TGTGCCAGCAGAACGGAGCGAAGTAGCGGGGAGCTGTTTTTT.

The V and J genes are TRBV10-3 and TRBJ2-1; a weak D match, TRBD2 (6 bases). The CDR3 runs 14 residues. V was clipped by 6 bases and J by 1 base, with 10 bases between them. Germline CDR1 ENHRY, CDR2 SYGVKD. Here the CDR3 reads CAISPGLSYNEQFF. CDR3 sequence (DNA): TGTGCCATCAGCCCGGGACTGTCCTACAATGAGCAGTTCTTC.

The V gene is TRBV4-2, the J gene TRBJ1-2; possible D gene TRBD1, 6 bases. This CDR3 is 17 amino acids long. Germline CDR1 reads LGHNA; CDR2 reads YNFKEQ. V was cut by 0 bases and J by 1 base, with 15 bases left in between. CDR3 in DNA: TGTGCCAGCAGCCAAGATCCGGACAGCAAATTTAACTATGGCTACACCTTC. Translated, it gives CASSQDPDSKFNYGYTF.

This sequence joins TRBV9 and TRBJ2-1; the D gene is possibly TRBD2 (6 bases). The CDR3 covers 14 residues. Germline-derived CDR1 and CDR2 are SGDLS and YYNGEE. The V gene lost 4 bases and the J gene lost 5 bases, with 13 bases spanning the gap. Written as DNA, the CDR3 is TGTGCCAGCAGCCCCCAGACTAGAGACAATGAGCAGTTCTTC. This translates into CASSPQTRDNEQFF. Looking up the rest from reference TRBV9 and TRBJ2-1 gives the full variable domain: DSGVTQTPKHLITATGQRVTLRCSPRSGDLSVYWYQQSLDQGLQFLIQYYNGEERAKGNILERFSAQQFPDLHSELNLSSLELGDSALYFCASSPQTRDNEQFFGPGTRLTVL.

The V and J genes are TRBV7-2 and TRBJ1-3, with 7 nucleotides matching TRBD1. CDR3 size: 15 residues. CDR1 and CDR2 from the germline V gene are SGHTA and FQGNSA. The ends lost 5 bases at V and 0 bases at J; junction bases unmatched: 4. DNA for the CDR3: TGTGCCAGCAGCACGACAGGGCTCTCTGGAAACACCATATATTTT. Amino acids: CASSTTGLSGNTIYF.

The gene calls are TRBV5-1 and TRBJ2-3, with 8 bases fitting TRBD1. The CDR3 runs 16 residues. The ends lost 0 bases at V and 6 bases at J; junction bases unmatched: 9. CDR1 and CDR2 from the germline V gene are SGHRS and YFSETQ. The CDR3 reads CASSLAQGASSDTQYF. CDR3 in DNA: TGCGCCAGCAGCTTGGCTCAGGGGGCGAGTAGTGATACGCAGTATTTT.

The CDR3 DNA follows: TGTGCCAGTAGTAGAGAGAGCCTGGGCTACACCTTC. This translates into CASSRESLGYTF. The chain combines TRBV19 with TRBJ1-2; D is unresolved. V lost 4 bases to trimming and J lost 8 bases, with 11 bases between them. Germline values: CDR1 LNHDA, CDR2 SQIVND (reference sequence). This CDR3 region has 12 residues. The variable domain in full, with the rest retrieved from reference TRBV19 and TRBJ1-2, is DGGITQSPKYLFRKEGQNVTLSCEQNLNHDAMYWYRQDPGQGLRLIYYSQIVNDFQKGDIAEGYSVSREKKESFPLTVTSAQKNPTAFYLCASSRESLGYTFGSGTRLTVV.

The rearrangement uses TRBV27 and TRBJ1-5; D ambiguous. CDR1 is MNHEY, CDR2 SMNVEV, per germline (reference sequence). The CDR3 has 15 amino acids. Between the trimmed V and J ends, which lost 3 bases and 2 bases, there was a span of 11 bases. DNA of the CDR3: TGTGCCAGCAGTTTTAGTATGATGGGCAATCAGCCCCAGCATTTT. The encoded protein is CASSFSMMGNQPQHF.